The 8 T cell receptor beta chains listed next were all sequenced from one sample in a study of human T cells and chemical hapten exposure. TCRdb independently ran MiXCR on the RACE reads; one entry per CDR3 protein. The profile shows around 250,000 distinct CDR3 sequences, about 9.4% of them singletons. Noted time point: pre-sensitization, week 0. Treatment described: therapeutic diphenylcyclopropenone sensitization with weekly scalp DPC. Sequencing used whole blood, obtained in connection with sensitization to the hapten diphenylcyclopropenone (DPC). Receptors were obtained from a woman between 35 and 50 years old with alopecia areata. Some clones in this sample may be carry-over from other donors' samples.

This clonotype was seen repeatedly, ten times or more. This rearrangement joins TRBV6-2 or TRBV6-3 to TRBJ2-1; the D is unclear. The CDR3 consists of 13 residues. CDR1 MNHEY and CDR2 SVGEGT come from the germline V gene. V was cut by 1 base and J by 7 bases, with 8 bases left in between. This chain's CDR3 is CASSYWAGNEQFF. The CDR3 DNA reads as TGTGCCAGCAGTTACTGGGCTGGGAATGAGCAGTTCTTC.

The V call is TRBV24-1, the J call TRBJ1-2; the D gene is possibly TRBD1 (5 bases). Germline V gene sequence: CDR1 KGHDR, CDR2 SFDVKD. Deletions cut 3 bases from V and 4 bases from J, with 8 bases between. There are 13 residues in the CDR3. CDR3 sequence: CATSDRTTYGYTF. The CDR3 DNA sequence: TGTGCCACCAGTGATAGGACAACCTATGGCTACACCTTC.

This clonotype was recorded once. The CDR3 does not close with the conserved phenylalanine or tryptophan, likely indicating a read error. The chain joins TRBV6-2 or TRBV6-3 to TRBJ2-1, with 7 positions matching TRBD2. V gave up 4 bases and J gave up 9 bases; unmatched junction bases: 12. Germline CDR1 and CDR2: MNHEY and SVGEGT. The CDR3 is made up of 15 amino acids. The CDR3 DNA reads TGTGCCAGCAGTTTTAATTCGGGGAGGGCCGGTGAGCAGTTCCTC. It translates to CASSFNSGRAGEQFL.

The J gene is TRBJ2-7, the V gene TRBV2; 11 bases line up with TRBD1. Per the germline V gene, CDR1 is SNHLY and CDR2 is FYNNEI. The ends lost 2 bases at V and 1 base at J; junction bases unmatched: 1. The CDR3 totals 15 residues. CDR3 in amino acids: CASSERDRGSYEQYF. The CDR3 region has the DNA TGTGCCAGCAGTGAACGGGACAGGGGGTCCTACGAGCAGTACTTC.

The table lists this clonotype with a few counts. The chain carries TRBV6-2 or TRBV6-3 and TRBJ2-2, with D maybe TRBD2 (5 bases). Germline CDR1 is MNHEY and CDR2 is SVGEGT. The CDR3 sequence is 15 residues long. V gave up 5 bases and J gave up 6 bases, with 16 bases separating them. The CDR3 protein is CASSTGIPKAGELFF. The CDR3 DNA sequence: TGTGCCAGCAGTACCGGGATCCCAAAGGCCGGGGAGCTGTTTTTT.

The CDR3 here is CSATAGGNEQFF. Written as DNA, the CDR3 is TGCAGCGCAACAGCGGGAGGCAATGAGCAGTTCTTC. The chain has TRBV29-1 and TRBJ2-1, with 9 bases identical to TRBD2. Germline V gives CDR1 SQVTM, CDR2 ANQGSEA. This CDR3 has 12 residues. Losses at the gene ends were 7 bases for V and 6 bases for J; bases not matched to a gene: 4.

This clonotype has more than one count but fewer than ten. This sequence joins TRBV28 and TRBJ2-3; 8 bases are a match to TRBD2. Trimming at V came to 3 bases and at J to 3 bases, leaving 5 bases not matched to a gene. The CDR3 runs to 15 residues. The germline gives CDR1 MDHEN, CDR2 SYDVKM. As DNA, the CDR3 is TGTGCCAGCAGTTTTTATGCGGGAGGAACAGATACGCAGTATTTT. Protein product: CASSFYAGGTDTQYF.

In this sample, this clonotype turned up a few times. CDR3 sequence (DNA): TGTGCCAGCAGCTTAGCGCGGTCTAGCGGGGCTATCCCGCTACGGGGGCAGTACTTC. This encodes CASSLARSSGAIPLRGQYF. The chain uses TRBV7-9 and TRBJ2-7; 9 nucleotides match TRBD2. CDR1 and CDR2 from the germline V gene are SEHNR and FQNEAQ (reference sequence). This CDR3 has 19 residues. Trimming removed 0 bases from V and 9 bases from J; junction bases left unmatched: 21.